The T cell receptor beta chain described here comes from a study of blood T cell repertoires in COVID-19. Looking at the study overall: There were acute and convalescent COVID-19 samples, and they came from the United States, Italy and Spain. From T cells, B-cell-depleted T cells, or PBMCs came the material, which was cDNA or gDNA.

As originally analysed: Nucleated cell number was recorded as an estimate derived from reference gene primer amplification. The assay was immunoSEQ multiplex PCR, and TCRdb's table has in-frame clones only and misses some. Clone size and the V and J calls come from that table; the DNA yielded D and trimming. The sample lists 90,000 to 130,000 clones; about 70% were seen once. This clone showed up just a few times. CDR3 length equals 13 residues. Germline lookup yields CDR1 LGHDT and CDR2 YNNKEL (reference sequence). Trimming pared 3 bases from V and 6 bases from J, leaving 12 bases between. The receptor was derived from a woman aged 55-75 years with acute or convalescent COVID-19. What was sequenced was peripheral blood. The chain is built from TRBV3-1 (or the pseudogene TRBV3-2) and TRBJ2-7, with D possibly matching TRBD2 (7 bases). CDR3 loop: CASSQLRGLEQYF. The CDR3 DNA reads TGTGCCAGCAGCCAGCTGCGGGGGCTCGAGCAGTACTTC.